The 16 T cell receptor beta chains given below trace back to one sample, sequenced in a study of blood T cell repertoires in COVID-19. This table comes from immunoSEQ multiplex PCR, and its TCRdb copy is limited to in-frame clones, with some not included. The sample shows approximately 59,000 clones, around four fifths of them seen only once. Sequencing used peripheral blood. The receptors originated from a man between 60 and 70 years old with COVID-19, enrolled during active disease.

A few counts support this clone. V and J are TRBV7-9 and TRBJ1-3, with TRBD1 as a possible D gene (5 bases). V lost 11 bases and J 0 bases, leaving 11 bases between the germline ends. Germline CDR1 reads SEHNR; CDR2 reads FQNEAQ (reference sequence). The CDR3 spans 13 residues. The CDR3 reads CAWRGGSGNTIYF. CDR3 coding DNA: TGTGCCTGGCGGGGGGGCTCTGGAAACACCATATATTTT.

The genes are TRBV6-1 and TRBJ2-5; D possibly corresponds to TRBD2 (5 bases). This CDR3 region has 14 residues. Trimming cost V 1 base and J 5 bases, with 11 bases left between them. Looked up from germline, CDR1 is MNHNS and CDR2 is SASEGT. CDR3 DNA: TGTGCCAGCAGTGAAGTGGGAGCGAGGGAGACCCAGTACTTC. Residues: CASSEVGARETQYF.

CDR3 nucleotides: TGCAGCGTCAAACTTGTCGGGTCTGGGGGGGACTATGGCTACACCTTC. Its protein product is CSVKLVGSGGDYGYTF. This chain links TRBV29-1 with TRBJ1-2; weak D call: TRBD1 (5 bases). V was clipped by 6 bases and J by 3 bases, with 23 bases between them. From germline, CDR1 is SQVTM and CDR2 ANQGSEA. This CDR3 has 16 amino acids.

CDR3 amino acids: CASSNRGGGSTDTQYF. In nucleotides, the CDR3 is TGTGCCAGTAGTAACCGCGGGGGGGGTAGCACAGATACGCAGTATTTT. This rearrangement joins TRBV19 to TRBJ2-3, with 9 bases aligning to TRBD2. Germline V gene lookup returns CDR1 LNHDA and CDR2 SQIVND (reference sequence). CDR3 length: 16 residues. Unmatched junction bases numbered 5, after V lost 4 bases and J lost 0 bases.

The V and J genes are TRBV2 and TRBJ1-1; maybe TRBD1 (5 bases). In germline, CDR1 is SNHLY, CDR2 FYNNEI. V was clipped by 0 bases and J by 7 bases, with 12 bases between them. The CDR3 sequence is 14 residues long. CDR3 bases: TGTGCCAGCAGTGAAGCGCTTGGGGCAGTTGAAGCTTTCTTT. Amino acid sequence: CASSEALGAVEAFF.

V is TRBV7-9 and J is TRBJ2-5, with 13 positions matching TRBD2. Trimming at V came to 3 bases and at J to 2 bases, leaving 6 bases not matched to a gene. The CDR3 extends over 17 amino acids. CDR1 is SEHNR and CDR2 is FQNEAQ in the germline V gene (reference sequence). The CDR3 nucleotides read TGTGCCAGCAGCTTTCCGGGACTAGCGGGACCTCAAGAGACCCAGTACTTC. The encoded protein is CASSFPGLAGPQETQYF. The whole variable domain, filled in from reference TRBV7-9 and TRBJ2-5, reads DTGVSQNPRHKITKRGQNVTFRCDPISEHNRLYWYRQTLGQGPEFLTYFQNEAQLEKSRLLSDRFSAERPKGSFSTLEIQRTEQGDSAMYLCASSFPGLAGPQETQYFGPGTRLLVL.

The CDR3 reads CASSVDPRETQYF. The CDR3 DNA reads TGTGCCAGCAGTGTTGATCCACGGGAGACCCAGTACTTC. V gene TRBV2 combines with J gene TRBJ2-5, with no clear D. CDR3 length: 13 amino acids. V was shortened by 4 bases and J by 5 bases, with 11 bases between the two germline ends. CDR1 and CDR2 (germline): SNHLY, FYNNEI.

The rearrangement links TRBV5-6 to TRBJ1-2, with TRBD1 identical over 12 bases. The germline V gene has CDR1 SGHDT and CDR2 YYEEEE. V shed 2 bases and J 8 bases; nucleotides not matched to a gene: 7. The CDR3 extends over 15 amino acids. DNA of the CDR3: TGTGCCAGCAGCTTACCGGGACAGGGGGCTAGGGGCTACACCTTC. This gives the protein CASSLPGQGARGYTF.

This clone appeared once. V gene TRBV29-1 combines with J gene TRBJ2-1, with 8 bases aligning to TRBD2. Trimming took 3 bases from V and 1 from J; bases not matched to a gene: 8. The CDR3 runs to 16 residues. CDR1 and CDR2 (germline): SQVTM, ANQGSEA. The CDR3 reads CSVEFGGGISYNEQFF. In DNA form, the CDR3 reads TGCAGCGTTGAGTTCGGCGGGGGGATTTCCTACAATGAGCAGTTCTTC.

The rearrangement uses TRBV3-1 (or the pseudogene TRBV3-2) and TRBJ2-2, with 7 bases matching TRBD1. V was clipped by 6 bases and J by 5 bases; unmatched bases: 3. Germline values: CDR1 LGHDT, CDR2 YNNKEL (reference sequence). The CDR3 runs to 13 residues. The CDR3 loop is CASRDRATGELFF. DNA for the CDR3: TGTGCCAGCAGAGACAGGGCTACCGGGGAGCTGTTTTTT.

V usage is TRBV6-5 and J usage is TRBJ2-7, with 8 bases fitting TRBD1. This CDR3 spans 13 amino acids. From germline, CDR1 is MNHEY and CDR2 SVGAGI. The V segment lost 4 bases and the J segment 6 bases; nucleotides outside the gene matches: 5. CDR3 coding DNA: TGTGCCAGCAGTTCGACAGGGGCAGGCGAGCAGTACTTC. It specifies CASSSTGAGEQYF.

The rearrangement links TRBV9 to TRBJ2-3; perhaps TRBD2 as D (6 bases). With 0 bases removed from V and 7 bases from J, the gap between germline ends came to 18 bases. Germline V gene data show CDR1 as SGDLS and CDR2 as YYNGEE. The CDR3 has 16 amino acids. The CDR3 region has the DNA TGTGCCAGCAGCGTAGGAGCCGGGGAGGACTTCTATACGCAGTATTTT. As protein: CASSVGAGEDFYTQYF.

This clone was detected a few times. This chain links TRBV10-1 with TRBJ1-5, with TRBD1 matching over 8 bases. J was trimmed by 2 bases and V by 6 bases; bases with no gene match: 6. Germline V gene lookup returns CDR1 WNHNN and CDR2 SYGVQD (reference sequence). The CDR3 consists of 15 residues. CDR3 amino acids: CASSQDRAGNQPQHF. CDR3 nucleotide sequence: TGCGCCAGCAGCCAGGACAGGGCGGGCAATCAGCCCCAGCATTTT.

CDR3 in DNA: TGTGCCAGCAGTTTAGCGCTAGGGGAGCTGTTTTTT. Protein product: CASSLALGELFF. This rearrangement joins TRBV12-3 or TRBV12-4 to TRBJ2-2; D call uncertain. Trimming pared 0 bases from V and 8 bases from J, leaving 4 bases between. This CDR3 comprises 12 residues.

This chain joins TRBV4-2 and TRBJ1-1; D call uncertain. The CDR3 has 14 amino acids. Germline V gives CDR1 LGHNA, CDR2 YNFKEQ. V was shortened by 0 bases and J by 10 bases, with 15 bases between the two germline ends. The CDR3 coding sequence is TGTGCCAGCAGCCAAGAAGTGGACTCCGGACGAGCTTTCTTT. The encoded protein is CASSQEVDSGRAFF.

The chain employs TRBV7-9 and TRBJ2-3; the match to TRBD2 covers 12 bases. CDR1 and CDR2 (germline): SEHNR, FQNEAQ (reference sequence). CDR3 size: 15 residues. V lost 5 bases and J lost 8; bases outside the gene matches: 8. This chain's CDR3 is CASSRLAGEMGTQYF. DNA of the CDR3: TGTGCCAGCAGCAGACTAGCGGGAGAAATGGGTACGCAGTATTTT.